Presented here are 21 T cell receptor beta chains from one specimen sequenced in a study of T-cell memory formation after mild COVID-19. TCRdb reanalysed the 5' RACE reads using MiXCR and keeps one entry per CDR3 protein. The table lists roughly 200,000 distinct CDR3 sequences, about 22% of them singletons. Sample: PBMCs or a T cell subset sorted from them (not recorded which). The receptors originated from an adult woman who had mild COVID-19 (a few samples of this study predate the infection). Cell type and time point are not known.

This clonotype was detected only a few times. V and J are TRBV5-6 and TRBJ2-7, with a tentative D call TRBD1 (6 bases). Per the germline V gene, CDR1 is SGHDT and CDR2 is YYEEEE. Trimming took 6 bases from V and 2 from J, leaving 24 bases between them. The CDR3 is 17 residues long. Written as DNA, the CDR3 is TGTGCCAGCACCTTCCCACCTCGAAGGGGGAGAGCCTACGAGCAGTACTTC. Residues: CASTFPPRRGRAYEQYF. Full variable domain (remainder filled in from reference TRBV5-6 and TRBJ2-7): DAGVTQSPTHLIKTRGQQVTLRCSPKSGHDTVSWYQQALGQGPQFIFQYYEEEERQRGNFPDRFSGHQFPNYSSELNVNALLLGDSALYLCASTFPPRRGRAYEQYFGPGTRLTVT.

This clonotype has only a few counts. The chain uses TRBV5-1 and TRBJ2-7, with D unresolved. Germline V gives CDR1 SGHRS, CDR2 YFSETQ. V gave up 4 bases and J gave up 0 bases, with 11 bases separating them. This CDR3 has 14 residues. The CDR3: CASSPWPASYEQYF. The CDR3 DNA is TGCGCCAGCAGCCCGTGGCCGGCCTCCTACGAGCAGTACTTC.

This clonotype was seen a handful of times. The chain is built from TRBV15 and TRBJ2-5; D is possibly TRBD1 (5 bases). Germline V gene lookup returns CDR1 LNHNV and CDR2 YYDKDF (reference sequence). V was cut by 8 bases and J by 0 bases, with 10 bases left in between. There are 13 residues in the CDR3. Here the CDR3 DNA reads TGTGCCACCGCTCAGGGCCACCAAGAGACCCAGTACTTC. The encoded protein is CATAQGHQETQYF.

The chain links TRBV7-3 to TRBJ2-1; 9 bases agree with TRBD2. The CDR3 is 17 amino acids. V lost 0 bases and J lost 8; bases outside the gene matches: 11. The germline CDR1 and CDR2 sequences are SGHTA and FQGTGA. The chain's CDR3 is CASSLTAARGGPDEQFF. The CDR3, as DNA: TGTGCCAGCAGCTTAACGGCCGCGCGGGGGGGCCCCGATGAGCAGTTCTTC.

This clonotype has only a few counts. V and J are TRBV12-3 or TRBV12-4 and TRBJ2-2, with 7 bases matching TRBD2. The V gene end was trimmed by 6 bases and the J gene end by 4 bases; junction bases not matched to a gene: 17. The CDR3 is 18 amino acids. The CDR3 DNA follows: TGTGCCAGCAGCCAAGTCTTCAGCGGGGCCCCGGGCACCGGGGAGCTGTTTTTT. Its protein is CASSQVFSGAPGTGELFF.

DNA for the CDR3: TGTGCCACCAGTCAGGGACAGACGATCCCCGGGGAGCTGTTTTTT. This gives the protein CATSQGQTIPGELFF. The rearrangement joins TRBV24-1 to TRBJ2-2, with TRBD1 matching 7 bases. The CDR3 has 15 amino acids. Germline CDR1 KGHDR, CDR2 SFDVKD. V was clipped by 6 bases and J by 6 bases; unmatched bases: 9.

In its sample, this clonotype was seen a few times. The V and J genes are TRBV5-1 and TRBJ2-7; 8 bases align to TRBD1. Germline values: CDR1 SGHRS, CDR2 YFSETQ. V was clipped by 2 bases and J by 3 bases; unmatched bases: 4. This CDR3 contains 14 residues. The CDR3 loop is CASSFGQGVYEQYF. CDR3 DNA: TGCGCCAGCAGCTTCGGACAGGGCGTCTACGAGCAGTACTTC.

This chain uses TRBV30 with TRBJ1-3, with D perhaps matching TRBD1 (5 bases). V gave up 3 bases and J gave up 4 bases, with 16 bases separating them. Per the germline V gene, CDR1 is GTSNPN and CDR2 is SVGIG (reference sequence). This CDR3 is built from 15 residues. CDR3 nucleotide sequence: TGTGCCTGGAGGTTAAGGGGCTCTTCGGGAAACACCATATATTTT. Translated: CAWRLRGSSGNTIYF.

This clonotype appeared a few times. This chain links TRBV10-3 with TRBJ2-3; D gene ambiguous. Germline CDR1 is ENHRY and CDR2 is SYGVKD. The ends were cut back, 4 bases at V and 2 bases at J, with 19 bases in the middle. The CDR3 totals 17 residues. DNA for the CDR3: TGTGCCATCAGTGCCAAACCCGAACAGATTTACACAGATACGCAGTATTTT. Translating gives CAISAKPEQIYTDTQYF.

This clonotype was counted a few times. The rearrangement joins TRBV29-1 to TRBJ2-1, with D maybe TRBD2 (6 bases). Germline V gene lookup returns CDR1 SQVTM and CDR2 ANQGSEA. This CDR3 comprises 14 residues. V was pared by 4 bases and J by 2 bases, with 12 bases between. For the CDR3, the DNA is TGCAGCGTTGTGGCTAGCGACCCCTACAATGAGCAGTTCTTC. This gives the protein CSVVASDPYNEQFF.

The gene calls are TRBV7-6 and TRBJ1-6; D is uncertain. Trimming cost V 5 bases and J 2 bases, with 16 bases left between them. Germline CDR1 and CDR2: SGHVS and FNYEAQ. The CDR3 is 17 amino acids. The CDR3 coding sequence is TGTGCCAGCAGCCCCTCGGAGCATGGACCCTATAATTCACCCCTCCACTTT. This codes for CASSPSEHGPYNSPLHF.

The chain combines TRBV29-1 with TRBJ1-2; D may be TRBD1 (5 bases). Germline V CDR1 and CDR2: SQVTM, ANQGSEA. Between the trimmed V and J ends, which lost 0 bases and 2 bases, there was a span of 13 bases. This CDR3 spans 15 amino acids. The CDR3 loop is CSVEDRAGLNYGYTF. As DNA, the CDR3 is TGCAGCGTTGAAGATCGAGCAGGGTTGAACTATGGCTACACCTTC.

This chain uses TRBV29-1 with TRBJ2-3; the D gene could be TRBD1 or TRBD2 (5 bases each). This CDR3 spans 13 amino acids. Looked up from germline, CDR1 is SQVTM and CDR2 is ANQGSEA. Deletions cut 8 bases from V and 6 bases from J, with 18 bases between. Written as DNA, the CDR3 is TGCAGCAGCGTTGAACCCGGGACGGATACGCAGTATTTT. Amino acid sequence: CSSVEPGTDTQYF.

This clonotype was counted only a few times. The V call is TRBV7-9, the J call TRBJ2-1, with unresolved D. Germline V gives CDR1 SEHNR, CDR2 FQNEAQ (reference sequence). This CDR3 contains 11 residues. V was cut by 1 base and J by 9 bases, with 4 bases left in between. The CDR3 loop reads CASSLVIEQFF. For the CDR3, the DNA is TGTGCCAGCAGCTTAGTGATTGAGCAGTTCTTC.

CDR3 in amino acids: CSARGGGSNQPQHF. The CDR3 DNA reads TGCAGTGCCCGGGGGGGAGGTAGCAATCAGCCCCAGCATTTT. This chain uses TRBV20-1 with TRBJ1-5; possible D gene TRBD1, 5 bases. The CDR3 has 14 amino acids. V gave up 6 bases and J gave up 0 bases, with 12 bases separating them. CDR1 is DFQATT, CDR2 SNEGSKA, per germline (reference sequence).

This sequence joins TRBV4-1 and TRBJ2-1; D is unclear. Trimming removed 1 base from V and 8 bases from J, with 12 bases in between. Germline CDR1 reads MGHRA; CDR2 reads YSYEKL. This CDR3 spans 14 amino acids. Written as DNA, the CDR3 is TGCGCCAGCAGCCAAGTTTTAGCAAGCGATGAGCAGTTCTTC. Its protein is CASSQVLASDEQFF.

The gene calls are TRBV6-5 and TRBJ1-2; 7 bases align to TRBD1. CDR1 is MNHEY, CDR2 SVGAGI, per germline. The V gene end was trimmed by 6 bases and the J gene end by 5 bases; junction bases not matched to a gene: 6. The CDR3 totals 13 residues. Here the CDR3 DNA reads TGTGCCAGCAGCACTGACAGGGAGTATGGCTACACCTTC. Translated: CASSTDREYGYTF.

This clonotype was seen many times. The V and J genes are TRBV4-1 and TRBJ1-4, with D uncertain. The germline gives CDR1 MGHRA, CDR2 YSYEKL. This CDR3 is built from 18 residues. With 1 base removed from V and 11 bases from J, the gap between germline ends came to 26 bases. CDR3 amino acids: CASSQVGPWTGGNKKLFF. Here the CDR3 DNA reads TGCGCCAGCAGCCAAGTGGGCCCTTGGACCGGAGGGAACAAGAAACTGTTTTTT.

The chain uses TRBV20-1 and TRBJ2-1, with D uncertain. With 0 bases removed from V and 5 bases from J, the gap between germline ends came to 8 bases. The CDR3 covers 13 residues. From germline, CDR1 is DFQATT and CDR2 SNEGSKA (reference sequence). CDR3: CSARDGFHNEQFF. The CDR3, as DNA: TGCAGTGCTAGAGACGGGTTTCACAATGAGCAGTTCTTC.

This clonotype was observed a handful of times. The chain links TRBV4-1 to TRBJ1-1, with TRBD1 matching over 10 bases. V gave up 2 bases and J gave up 1 base; unmatched junction bases: 1. Germline CDR1 MGHRA, CDR2 YSYEKL. This CDR3 comprises 15 residues. In DNA, the CDR3 is TGCGCCAGCAGCCAACGACAGGGGGCGAACACTGAAGCTTTCTTT. Its protein product is CASSQRQGANTEAFF.

This clonotype was observed many times. J is TRBJ2-7 and V is TRBV5-1; D call uncertain. V was cut by 0 bases and J by 3 bases, with 7 bases left in between. This CDR3 region has 13 residues. Germline loops: CDR1 SGHRS, CDR2 YFSETQ. CDR3 in amino acids: CASSLDRSYEQYF. For the CDR3, the DNA is TGCGCCAGCAGCTTGGATCGCAGCTACGAGCAGTACTTC.